A single sample is the source of the 13 T cell receptor beta chains below, sequenced in a study of regulatory T cells in long-lasting Graves disease. Libraries of TCR beta came from iRepertoire HTBI primers plus Arm-PCR of CDR3 regions. One entry per CDR3 protein results from TCRdb running MiXCR on the multiplex PCR reads. Here the sample spans approximately 350,000 distinct CDR3 sequences, 12% being singletons. Stated time point: newly diagnosed GD, antithyroid drugs for less than 3 months. RNA from PBMCs was the source of the TCR library. The sample was also linked to a second study, of T cells in Graves' hyperthyroidism and ophthalmopathy.

Sequencing used peripheral blood mononuclear cells (PBMCs), obtained at new diagnosis, from a patient treated with antithyroid drugs. Receptors originate from a woman younger than 30 with Graves disease.

This clonotype was counted ten times or more. V gene TRBV28 combines with J gene TRBJ1-5; D might be TRBD1 (5 bases). The ends were cut back, 6 bases at V and 0 bases at J, with 39 bases in the middle. Looked up from germline, CDR1 is MDHEN and CDR2 is SYDVKM. The CDR3 is 24 amino acids. CDR3 DNA sequence: TGTGCCAGCAGCAAGGAGCCAGTAGGGGCAGCTTCCATATTCCTCCTATATAGCAATCAGCCCCAGCATTTT. As protein: CASSKEPVGAASIFLLYSNQPQHF.

This clonotype was seen more than once but under ten times. The chain uses TRBV12-3 or TRBV12-4 and TRBJ1-1, with 8 bases fitting TRBD1. The V and J ends lost 6 bases and 10 bases, in that order; junction bases with no gene match: 4. The CDR3 length is 11 residues. The CDR3 here is CASSSGQGAFF. The CDR3 DNA follows: TGTGCCAGCAGCTCCGGACAGGGAGCTTTCTTT.

The chain combines TRBV7-2 with TRBJ2-3, with D hard to call. Per the germline V gene, CDR1 is SGHTA and CDR2 is FQGNSA. This CDR3 has 13 amino acids. The V gene lost 4 bases and the J gene lost 7 bases, with 12 bases spanning the gap. CDR3 nucleotides: TGTGCCAGCAGCTCACTCCCGCTATATACGCAGTATTTT. Translating gives CASSSLPLYTQYF.

This clonotype was detected ten times or more. The chain couples TRBV7-9 to TRBJ1-1; maybe TRBD1 (6 bases). Germline V CDR1 and CDR2: SEHNR, FQNEAQ (reference sequence). This CDR3 region has 15 residues. With 1 base removed from V and 4 bases from J, the gap between germline ends came to 13 bases. The CDR3 DNA reads as TGTGCCAGCAGCTTAGTTGGACAGTCGGGCACTGAAGCTTTCTTT. Translating it yields CASSLVGQSGTEAFF.

About this clonotype itself: This sequence may be a read error, since a much larger clone differs from it by one base. The chain uses TRBV6-5 and TRBJ1-2; 8 positions agree with TRBD1. Germline-derived CDR1 and CDR2 are MNHEY and SVGAGI. This CDR3 region has 15 residues. The V gene end was trimmed by 4 bases and the J gene end by 6 bases; junction bases not matched to a gene: 10. For the CDR3, the DNA is TGTGCCAGCAGTTGTATGGACAGGGCGGTGGATGGCTACACCTTC. Translated, it gives CASSCMDRAVDGYTF.

The rearrangement links TRBV10-2 to TRBJ1-3; D unresolved. Germline loops: CDR1 WSHSY, CDR2 SAAADI. V gave up 5 bases and J gave up 0 bases, with 8 bases separating them. This CDR3 comprises 14 residues. The CDR3 loop reads CASSPDRSGNTIYF. The CDR3 DNA reads TGCGCCAGCAGTCCCGATCGCTCTGGAAACACCATATATTTT.

In its sample, this clonotype was seen a few times. This chain joins TRBV19 and TRBJ1-6; D is unclear. V was clipped by 7 bases and J by 4 bases, with 14 bases between them. Germline assignment: CDR1 LNHDA and CDR2 SQIVND (reference sequence). The CDR3 consists of 15 residues. In nucleotides, the CDR3 is TGTGCCAGTACCCCGTCGACGGGGTATAATTCACCCCTCCACTTT. Protein sequence: CASTPSTGYNSPLHF. Complete variable domain (other parts from reference TRBV19 and TRBJ1-6): DGGITQSPKYLFRKEGQNVTLSCEQNLNHDAMYWYRQDPGQGLRLIYYSQIVNDFQKGDIAEGYSVSREKKESFPLTVTSAQKNPTAFYLCASTPSTGYNSPLHFGNGTRLTVT.

This clonotype was seen ten or more times. The chain recombines TRBV10-2 with TRBJ2-7; TRBD2 agrees at 7 bases. V lost 6 bases and J lost 7; bases outside the gene matches: 9. The CDR3 runs 13 residues. The germline V gene encodes CDR1 WSHSY and CDR2 SAAADI. CDR3 coding DNA: TGCGCCAGCAGCCCCTACAGCGGGGTTGAGCAGTACGTC. Translated, it gives CASSPYSGVEQYV.

This clonotype came up a few times. This rearrangement joins TRBV7-2 to TRBJ2-1, with 11 nucleotides matching TRBD2. The V gene end was trimmed by 3 bases and the J gene end by 9 bases; junction bases not matched to a gene: 13. The CDR3 loop spans 17 amino acids. The germline V gene encodes CDR1 SGHTA and CDR2 FQGNSA. CDR3 protein: CASSFDPSGGLIIEQFF. CDR3 bases: TGTGCCAGCAGCTTTGATCCTAGCGGGGGGTTGATAATTGAGCAGTTCTTC.

Ten or more counts support this clonotype. The chain links TRBV12-3 or TRBV12-4 to TRBJ2-3, with a weak D call TRBD2 (5 bases). V shed 3 bases and J shed 5 bases, with 9 bases lying between them. The CDR3 totals 13 residues. The CDR3 nucleotides read TGTGCCAGCAGTTTGAGGGCTCTAGATACGCAGTATTTT. This gives the protein CASSLRALDTQYF.

This clonotype has more than one count but fewer than ten. A much larger clone is a single base away; this may be a read error. V usage is TRBV5-1 and J usage is TRBJ2-1; 9 nucleotides match TRBD2. Germline CDR1 and CDR2: SGHRS and YFSETQ. This CDR3 region has 16 residues. The CDR3, as DNA: TGCGTCAGCAGCTTGGGGCGCAGCGGGAGGTACAATGAGCAGTTCTTC. Amino acid sequence: CVSSLGRSGRYNEQFF.

This clonotype was seen many times. V gene TRBV14 combines with J gene TRBJ1-1; 7 bases align to TRBD1. The CDR3 runs to 17 residues. The germline V gene encodes CDR1 SGHDN and CDR2 FVKESK. With 4 bases clipped from V and 3 bases from J, the junction kept 14 bases outside the gene matches. Written as DNA, the CDR3 is TGTGCCAGCAGCCGATGGAGTTCGGGGACAGTGGACACTGAAGCTTTCTTT. It encodes CASSRWSSGTVDTEAFF.

This clonotype was seen a handful of times. The chain combines TRBV9 with TRBJ2-1; possible D gene TRBD2, 5 bases. The CDR3 runs to 15 residues. V lost 1 base and J 0 bases, leaving 8 bases between the germline ends. The V gene's germline CDR1 is SGDLS and CDR2 YYNGEE. CDR3: CASSVIGDSYNEQFF. CDR3 bases: TGTGCCAGCAGCGTAATCGGGGACTCCTACAATGAGCAGTTCTTC.